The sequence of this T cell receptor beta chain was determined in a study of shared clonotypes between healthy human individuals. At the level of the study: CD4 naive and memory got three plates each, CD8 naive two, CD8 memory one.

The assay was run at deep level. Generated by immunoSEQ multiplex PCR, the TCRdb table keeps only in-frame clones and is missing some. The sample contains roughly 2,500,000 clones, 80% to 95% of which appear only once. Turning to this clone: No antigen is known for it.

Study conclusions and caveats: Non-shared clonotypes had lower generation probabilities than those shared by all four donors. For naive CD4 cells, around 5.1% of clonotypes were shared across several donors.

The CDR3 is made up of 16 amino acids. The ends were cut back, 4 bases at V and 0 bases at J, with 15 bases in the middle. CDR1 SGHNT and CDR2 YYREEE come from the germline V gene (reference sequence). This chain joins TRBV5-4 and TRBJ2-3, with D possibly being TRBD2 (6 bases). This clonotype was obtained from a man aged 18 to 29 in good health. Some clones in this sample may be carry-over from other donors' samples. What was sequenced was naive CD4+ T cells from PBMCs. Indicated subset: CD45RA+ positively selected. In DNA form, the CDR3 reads TGTGCCAGCAGCGGCGGGGCGGGACCAAGCACAGATACGCAGTATTTT. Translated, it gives CASSGGAGPSTDTQYF.